The clone carrying this T cell receptor (beta chain) was observed at least ten times. CDR3 size: 15 residues. Germline V gene lookup returns CDR1 SGHAT and CDR2 FQNNGV. V shed 4 bases and J 5 bases; nucleotides not matched to a gene: 10. These data come from a study of kidney transplant recipient with SARS-CoV-2 infection. TCRdb reanalysed the reads using MiXCR and keeps one entry per CDR3 protein. This sample carries approximately 250,000 distinct CDR3 sequences, roughly 26% of them seen once, and the ten largest clones take roughly 7%. The chain is built from TRBV11-2 and TRBJ2-7; 8 bases are a match to TRBD1. Material: a blood sample, obtained at baseline and between days 110 and 120 from a kidney transplant recipient. The clonotype was recovered from a male patient aged 30 to 40 who had COVID-19 and was a kidney transplant recipient. T cells may partly derive from the graft donor. Here the CDR3 DNA reads TGTGCCAGCAGCTCACTCAGGGGGCGCGTAAACGAGCAGTACTTC. Translation gives CASSSLRGRVNEQYF.